This T cell receptor beta chain was recorded in a study of cytomegalovirus exposure and HLA in healthy donors. 13 Jbeta primers and 60 Vbeta primers were used for the PCR. In the study's own analysis: Roughly 11 million of the 80 million or so unique TCR beta chains counted in a later analysis were shared. Sequenced by immunoSEQ multiplex PCR; TCRdb stores in-frame clones only, minus some. V and J calls plus clone size are reproduced from that table; the DNA served to infer D and trimming. The sample shows 210,000 or so clones, over 75% of them seen only once. Concerning this clone itself: The antigen is unknown.

General study results and limits: Presence/absence comparisons presumed near-even sequencing depth among donors. A missense DCLRE1C variant was associated with V- and J-gene trimming of TCR beta chains in a later analysis, and an independent cohort replicated the association. Being indistinguishable, some V segments were excluded, TRBV6-2 and TRBV6-3 among them.

Trimming removed 5 bases at V and 0 bases at J, with 14 bases between. This CDR3 has 15 residues. The germline CDR1 and CDR2 sequences are SGHTA and FQGNSA. The source of this sequence is a boy aged 5-17 years in good health and CMV-seronegative. The rearrangement uses TRBV7-2 and TRBJ2-7, with D perhaps matching TRBD1 (6 bases). Sequencing used PBMCs. For the CDR3, the DNA is TGTGCCAGCAGCCGGACAGTCGGGTCCTCCTACGAGCAGTACTTC. Its translation: CASSRTVGSSYEQYF.